The T cell receptor beta chain described here comes from a study of T cell responses to AZD1222 COVID-19 vaccine. Study-level results: It should be noted that donors were predominantly white British and more often female, and clonal diversity was possibly underestimated. With two AZD1222 doses given, Spike-specific TCR breadth and depth both rose. Unmutated variant regions are reportedly the target of nearly half of TCRs that are spike-specific.

The assay was immunoSEQ multiplex PCR, and TCRdb's table has in-frame clones only and misses some. This table holds about 110,000 clones, approximately 89% found once. Worth noting for this clone: Its specificity is unknown.

Germline CDR1 and CDR2: MNHEY and SVGAGI. The V gene lost 7 bases and the J gene lost 8 bases, with 14 bases spanning the gap. CDR3 length equals 12 residues. This sequence originates from an adult in good health. Specimen: peripheral blood, collected on day 0 of MenACWY control vaccination. The chain employs TRBV6-5 and TRBJ1-2; D gene ambiguous. The CDR3 DNA sequence: TGTGCCAGCATATCGGGTGAGGCAGGCTACACCTTC. Residues: CASISGEAGYTF.